This T cell receptor (beta chain) was observed in a study of T cell repertoires in cytomegalovirus infection. Findings and caveats of the study: HLA-C-restricted, CMV-specific TCR beta clonotypes were dominant ex vivo.

Trimming at V came to 1 base and at J to 5 bases, leaving 7 bases not matched to a gene. The CDR3 covers 15 residues. Germline assignment: CDR1 MDHEN and CDR2 SYDVKM. For this clonotype: The antigen is unknown.

TCRdb recomputed calls from the reads with MiXCR, one row per CDR3 protein. The sample lists approximately 700,000 distinct CDR3 sequences, less than 40% seen once, with roughly 2.9% in the top ten. The clonotype originates from a human donor in good health (CMV status not recorded). Some clones in this sample may be carry-over from other donors' samples. The V gene is TRBV28, the J gene TRBJ1-2; TRBD1 matches at 7 bases. The specimen sequenced was PBMCs. DNA for the CDR3: TGTGCCAGCAGTTTATTCGGGACAGCCGGATATGGCTACACCTTC. It yields the protein CASSLFGTAGYGYTF.